This TCR beta chain was recovered during a study of spatial heterogeneity in lung cancer. Overall study context: Sequenced follow-up PBMC samples came a median of about 2 years after resection, where available. The study consistently detected more beta-chain than alpha-chain sequences. Study findings and constraints: The appearance of ubiquitous expanded tumor TCRs in blood was greater at resection than follow-up.

Time point meaning: blood at routine non-recurrence follow-up after resection. The sequenced material consisted of unsorted whole RNA from tumor, nontumor lung or frozen PBMC. Each molecule of TCR cDNA was tagged with one unique molecular identifier. TCRdb used MiXCR to reprocess the 5' RACE reads, holding one entry per CDR3 protein. The data contain fewer than 60,000 distinct CDR3 sequences, about 7.4% of them singletons. This clonotype was seen many times. Its target is unknown. The material was PBMCs, obtained at follow-up. This clonotype was sampled from a female donor with early-stage non-small cell lung cancer.

Here the CDR3 DNA reads TGCAGTGCTAGTCCGGGACAAAGCAATCAGCCCCAGCATTTT. Protein sequence: CSASPGQSNQPQHF. The J gene is TRBJ1-5, the V gene TRBV20-1, with D perhaps matching TRBD1 (6 bases). This CDR3 spans 14 amino acids. Germline CDR1 reads DFQATT; CDR2 reads SNEGSKA (reference sequence). V was clipped by 3 bases and J by 1 base, with 10 bases between them.